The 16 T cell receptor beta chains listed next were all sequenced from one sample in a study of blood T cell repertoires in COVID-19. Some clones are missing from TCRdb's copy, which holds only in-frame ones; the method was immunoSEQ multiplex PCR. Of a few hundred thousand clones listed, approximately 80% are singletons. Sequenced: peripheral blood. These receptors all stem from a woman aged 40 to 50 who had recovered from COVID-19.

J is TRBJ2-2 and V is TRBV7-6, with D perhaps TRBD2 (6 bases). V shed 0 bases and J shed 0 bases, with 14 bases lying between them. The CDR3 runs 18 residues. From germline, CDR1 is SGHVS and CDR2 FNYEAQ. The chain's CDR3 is CASSLASGGVPNTGELFF. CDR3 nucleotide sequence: TGTGCCAGCAGCTTAGCGTCGGGCGGGGTCCCGAACACCGGGGAGCTGTTTTTT.

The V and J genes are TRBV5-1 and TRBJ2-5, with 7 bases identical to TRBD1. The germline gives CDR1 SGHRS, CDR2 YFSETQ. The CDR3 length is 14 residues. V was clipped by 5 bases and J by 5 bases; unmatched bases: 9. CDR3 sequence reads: CASREPGGMETQYF. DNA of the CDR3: TGCGCCAGCAGGGAGCCAGGGGGAATGGAGACCCAGTACTTC.

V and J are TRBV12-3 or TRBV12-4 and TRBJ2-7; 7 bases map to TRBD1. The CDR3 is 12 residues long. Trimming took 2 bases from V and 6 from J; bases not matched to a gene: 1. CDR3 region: CASSLRDSEQYF. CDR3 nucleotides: TGTGCCAGCAGTTTAAGGGACAGCGAGCAGTACTTC.

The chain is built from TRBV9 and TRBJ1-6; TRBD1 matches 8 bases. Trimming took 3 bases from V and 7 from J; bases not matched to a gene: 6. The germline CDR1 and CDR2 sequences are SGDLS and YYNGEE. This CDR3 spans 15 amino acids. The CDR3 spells CASSEGTGPNSPLHF. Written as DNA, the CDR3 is TGTGCCAGCAGCGAGGGGACAGGACCAAATTCACCCCTCCACTTT.

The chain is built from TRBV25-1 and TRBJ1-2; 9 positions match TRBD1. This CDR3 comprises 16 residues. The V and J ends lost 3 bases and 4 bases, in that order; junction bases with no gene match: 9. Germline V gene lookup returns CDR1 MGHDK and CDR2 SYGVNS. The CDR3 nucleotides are TGTGCCAGCAGTGATTCTTCGGGACAGGGTGGCTATGGCTACACCTTC. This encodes CASSDSSGQGGYGYTF.

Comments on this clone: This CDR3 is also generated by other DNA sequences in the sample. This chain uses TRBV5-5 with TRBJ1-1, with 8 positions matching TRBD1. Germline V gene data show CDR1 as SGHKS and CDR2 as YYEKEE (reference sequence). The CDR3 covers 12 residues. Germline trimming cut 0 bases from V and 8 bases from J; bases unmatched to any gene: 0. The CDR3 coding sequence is TGTGCCAGCAGCTTGGACAGGGGGGAAGCTTTCTTT. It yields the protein CASSLDRGEAFF.

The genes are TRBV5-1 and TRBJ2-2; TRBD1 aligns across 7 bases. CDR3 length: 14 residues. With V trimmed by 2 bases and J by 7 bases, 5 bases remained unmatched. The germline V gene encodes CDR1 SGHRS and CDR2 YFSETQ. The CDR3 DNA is TGCGCCAGCAGCTTCACAGGGGAGTTCGGGGAGCTGTTTTTT. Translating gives CASSFTGEFGELFF.

CDR3 sequence (DNA): TGTGCCAGCAGTTACATTGCAGGGGAAGCTTTCTTT. As protein: CASSYIAGEAFF. The gene calls are TRBV6-5 and TRBJ1-1; tentative D call: TRBD1 (5 bases). Trimming removed 2 bases from V and 8 bases from J, with 9 bases in between. From germline, CDR1 is MNHEY and CDR2 SVGAGI. CDR3 length: 12 amino acids.

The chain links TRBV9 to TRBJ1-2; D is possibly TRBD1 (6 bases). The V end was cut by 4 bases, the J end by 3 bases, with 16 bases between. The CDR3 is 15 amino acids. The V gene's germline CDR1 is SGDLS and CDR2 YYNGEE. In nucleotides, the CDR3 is TGTGCCAGCAGCTTTACCGGGACAACCGACTATGGCTACACCTTC. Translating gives CASSFTGTTDYGYTF. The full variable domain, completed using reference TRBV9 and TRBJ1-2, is DSGVTQTPKHLITATGQRVTLRCSPRSGDLSVYWYQQSLDQGLQFLIQYYNGEERAKGNILERFSAQQFPDLHSELNLSSLELGDSALYFCASSFTGTTDYGYTFGSGTRLTVV.

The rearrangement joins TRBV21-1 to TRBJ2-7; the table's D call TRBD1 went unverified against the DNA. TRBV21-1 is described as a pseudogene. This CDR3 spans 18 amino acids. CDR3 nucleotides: TGTGCCAGCAGCAAAGCGCGGGGCCGGGACAGGGGTTGCTACGAGCAGTACTTC. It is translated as CASSKARGRDRGCYEQYF.

The CDR3 DNA reads TGTGCCAGCAGCAAACAGGGGCGTGGAAACAATCAGCCCCAGCATTTT. Amino acid sequence: CASSKQGRGNNQPQHF. This chain uses TRBV2 with TRBJ1-5, with TRBD1 matching over 7 bases. J lost 3 bases, V lost 6 bases, and 11 bases had no gene match. Looked up from germline, CDR1 is SNHLY and CDR2 is FYNNEI. The CDR3 consists of 16 residues.

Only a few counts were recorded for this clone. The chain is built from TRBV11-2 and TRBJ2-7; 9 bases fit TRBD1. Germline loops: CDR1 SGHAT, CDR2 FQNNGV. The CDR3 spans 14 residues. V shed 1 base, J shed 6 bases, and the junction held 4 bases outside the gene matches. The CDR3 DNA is TGTGCCAGCAGCTTAGGGGACAGGGAGGGCGAGCAGTACTTC. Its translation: CASSLGDREGEQYF.

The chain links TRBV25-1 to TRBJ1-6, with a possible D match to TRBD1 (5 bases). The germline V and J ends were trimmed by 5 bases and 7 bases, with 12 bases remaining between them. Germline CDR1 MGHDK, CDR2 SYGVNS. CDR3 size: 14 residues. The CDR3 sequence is CASSPDRPNSPLHF. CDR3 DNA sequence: TGTGCCAGCAGTCCTGACAGACCCAATTCACCCCTCCACTTT.

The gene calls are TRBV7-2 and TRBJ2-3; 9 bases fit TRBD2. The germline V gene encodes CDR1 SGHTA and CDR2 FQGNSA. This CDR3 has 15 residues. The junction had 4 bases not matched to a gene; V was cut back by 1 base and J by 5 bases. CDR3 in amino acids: CASSLGSSGGDTQYF. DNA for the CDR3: TGTGCCAGCAGCTTAGGTAGTAGCGGGGGAGATACGCAGTATTTT.

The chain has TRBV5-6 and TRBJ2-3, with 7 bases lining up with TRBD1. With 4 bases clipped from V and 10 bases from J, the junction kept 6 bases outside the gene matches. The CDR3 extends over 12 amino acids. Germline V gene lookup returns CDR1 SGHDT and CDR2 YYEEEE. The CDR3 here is CASSLTGSAQYF. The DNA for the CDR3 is TGTGCCAGCAGCCTGACAGGGTCAGCGCAGTATTTT.

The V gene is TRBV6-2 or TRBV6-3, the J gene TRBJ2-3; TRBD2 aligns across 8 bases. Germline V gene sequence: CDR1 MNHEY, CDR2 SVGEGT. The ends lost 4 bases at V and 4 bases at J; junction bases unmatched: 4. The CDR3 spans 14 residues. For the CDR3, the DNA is TGTGCCAGCAGTTTAGCGGGGTTGCCAGATACGCAGTATTTT. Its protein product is CASSLAGLPDTQYF.